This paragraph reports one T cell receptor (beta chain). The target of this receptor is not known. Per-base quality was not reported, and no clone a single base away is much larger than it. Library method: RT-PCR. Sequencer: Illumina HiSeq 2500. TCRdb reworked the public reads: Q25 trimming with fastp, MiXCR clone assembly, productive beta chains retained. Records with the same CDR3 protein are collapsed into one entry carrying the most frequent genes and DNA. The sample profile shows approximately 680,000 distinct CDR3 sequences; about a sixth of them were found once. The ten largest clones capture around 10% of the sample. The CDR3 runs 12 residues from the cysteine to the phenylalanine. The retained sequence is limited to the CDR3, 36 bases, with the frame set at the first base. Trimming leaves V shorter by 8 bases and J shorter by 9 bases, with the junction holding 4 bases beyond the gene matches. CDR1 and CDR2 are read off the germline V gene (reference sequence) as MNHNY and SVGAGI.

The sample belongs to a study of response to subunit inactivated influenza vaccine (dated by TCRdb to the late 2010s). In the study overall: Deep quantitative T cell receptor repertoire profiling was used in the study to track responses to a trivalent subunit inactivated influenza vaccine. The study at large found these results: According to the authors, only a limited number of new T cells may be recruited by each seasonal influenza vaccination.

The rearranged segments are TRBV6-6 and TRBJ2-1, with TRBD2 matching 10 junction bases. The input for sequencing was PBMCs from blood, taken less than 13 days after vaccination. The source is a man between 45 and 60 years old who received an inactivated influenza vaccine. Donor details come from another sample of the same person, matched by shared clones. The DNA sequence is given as TGTGCCAGCGGGGCTAGCGGGAGTGAGCAGTTCTTC. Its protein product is CASGASGSEQFF.